The present T cell receptor (beta chain) was sequenced within a study of T cell changes during pregnancy in multiple sclerosis. Trimming took off 4 bases at V and 2 bases at J, with 6 bases between the two ends. Per the germline V gene, CDR1 is MNHEY and CDR2 is SMNVEV (reference sequence). The CDR3 runs to 12 residues. Method: immunoSEQ multiplex PCR; TCRdb's copy keeps in-frame clones and lacks some. This sample carries 25,000 to 35,000 clones, 80% to 90% of them seen once, and the ten largest clones take approximately 7.2%. The sequences come from CD8+ T cells from peripheral blood mononuclear cells, collected in the second trimester of pregnancy. This chain joins TRBV27 and TRBJ2-7; tentatively, D is TRBD1 (5 bases). This TCR was recovered from a female donor with multiple sclerosis, enrolled in a pregnancy study. CDR3 in DNA: TGTGCCAGCAGTTCGGACACCTACGAGCAGTACTTC. Its translation: CASSSDTYEQYF.